These 28 T cell receptor beta chains came from one sample sequenced in a study of control samples from healthy donors and cancer patients. The assay was immunoSEQ multiplex PCR, and TCRdb's table has in-frame clones only and misses some. The sample records under 200,000 clones, about 95% being singletons. Sequencing was performed on PBMCs. The source of these receptors is a man aged 60-69 years with colorectal cancer.

This clone was detected once. V is TRBV5-4 and J is TRBJ2-3; 7 positions match TRBD2. CDR3 size: 15 residues. Germline V gene sequence: CDR1 SGHNT, CDR2 YYREEE (reference sequence). The V segment lost 2 bases and the J segment 0 bases; nucleotides outside the gene matches: 3. This CDR3 reads CASSFGGGSTDTQYF. The CDR3 coding sequence is TGTGCCAGCAGCTTCGGCGGGGGTAGCACAGATACGCAGTATTTT.

This chain uses TRBV19 with TRBJ1-2; no definite D call. Germline CDR1 LNHDA, CDR2 SQIVND (reference sequence). Between the trimmed V and J ends, which lost 5 bases and 9 bases, there was a span of 10 bases. This CDR3 is built from 11 residues. CDR3 in DNA: TGTGCCAGTAGTTTGGACGGCCGCTACACCTTC. Translation: CASSLDGRYTF.

The V and J genes are TRBV6-2 or TRBV6-3 and TRBJ2-1, with a weak D call TRBD2 (6 bases). Germline assignment: CDR1 MNHEY and CDR2 SVGEGT. The CDR3 spans 14 residues. Trimming took off 2 bases at V and 5 bases at J, with 10 bases between the two ends. The CDR3 sequence: CASSYPAGNNEQFF. The CDR3 DNA follows: TGTGCCAGCAGTTACCCGGCGGGGAACAATGAGCAGTTCTTC.

The rearrangement uses TRBV28 and TRBJ1-5; D not resolved. CDR1 is MDHEN and CDR2 is SYDVKM in the germline V gene. Deletions cut 5 bases from V and 1 base from J, with 6 bases between. CDR3 length equals 13 residues. CDR3 protein: CASSDTSNQPQHF. The DNA of the CDR3 is TGTGCCAGCAGTGACACCAGCAATCAGCCCCAGCATTTT.

The chain recombines TRBV5-4 with TRBJ2-2; unclear D gene. Germline assignment: CDR1 SGHNT and CDR2 YYREEE (reference sequence). This CDR3 is 14 amino acids long. V shed 3 bases and J shed 0 bases, with 6 bases lying between them. The CDR3, as DNA: TGTGCCAGCAGCTCAACCTCGAACACCGGGGAGCTGTTTTTT. Protein sequence: CASSSTSNTGELFF.

The V call is TRBV6-6, the J call TRBJ2-3; TRBD1 matches at 8 bases. There are 13 residues in the CDR3. V shed 6 bases, J shed 6 bases, and the junction held 5 bases outside the gene matches. Germline V gene lookup returns CDR1 MNHNY and CDR2 SVGAGI (reference sequence). As DNA, the CDR3 is TGTGCCAGCAGGCCGACAGGGGTTGATACGCAGTATTTT. Protein: CASRPTGVDTQYF.

The chain is built from TRBV5-4 and TRBJ2-5, with TRBD2 matching 13 bases. After removal of 4 bases from V and 1 base from J, the junction contained 4 bases not matched to a gene. This CDR3 is 16 amino acids long. Germline V gene lookup returns CDR1 SGHNT and CDR2 YYREEE (reference sequence). Written as DNA, the CDR3 is TGTGCCAGCAGCCGTCGGACTAGCGGGGGCCAAGAGACCCAGTACTTC. Its protein product is CASSRRTSGGQETQYF.

The V and J genes are TRBV9 and TRBJ1-2; the match to TRBD1 covers 8 bases. Germline CDR1 and CDR2: SGDLS and YYNGEE. This CDR3 comprises 16 residues. With 3 bases clipped from V and 4 bases from J, the junction kept 11 bases outside the gene matches. This CDR3 is CASSAEPSGGSYGYTF. In DNA, the CDR3 is TGTGCCAGCAGCGCAGAGCCCTCAGGGGGCTCCTATGGCTACACCTTC. Variable domain in full (rest from reference TRBV9 and TRBJ1-2): DSGVTQTPKHLITATGQRVTLRCSPRSGDLSVYWYQQSLDQGLQFLIQYYNGEERAKGNILERFSAQQFPDLHSELNLSSLELGDSALYFCASSAEPSGGSYGYTFGSGTRLTVV.

The chain links TRBV4-3 to TRBJ2-7; D is undetermined. The germline gives CDR1 LGHNA, CDR2 YSLEER. The CDR3 runs 13 residues. With 5 bases removed from V and 5 bases from J, the gap between germline ends came to 13 bases. This CDR3 is CASSSGSSDEQYF. CDR3 bases: TGCGCCAGCAGCTCTGGGTCGTCGGACGAGCAGTACTTC.

The chain is built from TRBV5-6 and TRBJ1-4; D uncertain. V lost 0 bases, J lost 0 bases, and 6 bases lay in between. This CDR3 has 15 amino acids. Per germline, CDR1 SGHDT and CDR2 YYEEEE. CDR3 sequence (DNA): TGTGCCAGCAGCTTGGCCCCTGCAACTAATGAAAAACTGTTTTTT. It encodes CASSLAPATNEKLFF.

This clone appeared once. This chain uses TRBV30 with TRBJ1-5; 7 nucleotides align to TRBD1. Germline lookup yields CDR1 GTSNPN and CDR2 SVGIG (reference sequence). Trimming took 5 bases from V and 2 from J; bases not matched to a gene: 9. This CDR3 comprises 15 residues. The chain's CDR3 is CAWAQGIIGNQPQHF. DNA of the CDR3: TGTGCCTGGGCACAGGGGATTATAGGCAATCAGCCCCAGCATTTT.

This rearrangement joins TRBV19 to TRBJ1-2; D is possibly TRBD1 (5 bases). This CDR3 has 16 amino acids. Germline V gene data show CDR1 as LNHDA and CDR2 as SQIVND (reference sequence). V was shortened by 0 bases and J by 6 bases, with 17 bases between the two germline ends. CDR3 nucleotides: TGTGCCAGTAGTATAGATGGGGCAGGGAAAAGGAATGGCTACACCTTC. Protein: CASSIDGAGKRNGYTF. The complete variable domain, with remaining parts taken from reference TRBV19 and TRBJ1-2, reads DGGITQSPKYLFRKEGQNVTLSCEQNLNHDAMYWYRQDPGQGLRLIYYSQIVNDFQKGDIAEGYSVSREKKESFPLTVTSAQKNPTAFYLCASSIDGAGKRNGYTFGSGTRLTVV.

V is TRBV6-6 and J is TRBJ2-7; D is uncertain. Between the trimmed V and J ends, which lost 6 bases and 5 bases, there was a span of 14 bases. The CDR3 extends over 13 amino acids. Germline lookup yields CDR1 MNHNY and CDR2 SVGAGI (reference sequence). CDR3 in amino acids: CASRGTYGDEQYF. For the CDR3, the DNA is TGTGCCAGCAGAGGTACGTATGGTGACGAGCAGTACTTC.

V and J are TRBV3-1 (or the pseudogene TRBV3-2) and TRBJ1-2, with D perhaps TRBD1 (6 bases). The germline V gene encodes CDR1 LGHDT and CDR2 YNNKEL (reference sequence). Deletions cut 5 bases from V and 8 bases from J, with 15 bases between. The CDR3 length is 13 residues. CDR3 residues: CASSNQRGRGYTF. CDR3 coding DNA: TGTGCCAGCAGCAATCAGAGGGGGAGAGGCTACACCTTC.

This clone appeared a single time. This chain links TRBV6-2 or TRBV6-3 with TRBJ2-1; TRBD1 agrees at 7 bases. Germline CDR1 MNHEY, CDR2 SVGEGT. This CDR3 comprises 17 residues. The V and J ends lost 5 bases and 0 bases, in that order; junction bases with no gene match: 10. In DNA, the CDR3 is TGTGCCAGCAGTGGAACCGGACAGGCCAGCTCCTACAATGAGCAGTTCTTC. This gives the protein CASSGTGQASSYNEQFF.

V gene TRBV18 combines with J gene TRBJ1-1; 9 bases fit TRBD1. The CDR3 has 15 residues. Germline CDR1 reads KGHSH; CDR2 reads LQKENI. J was trimmed by 4 bases and V by 3 bases; bases with no gene match: 6. The CDR3 sequence: CASSPRTGETTEAFF. DNA for the CDR3: TGTGCCAGCTCACCGCGGACAGGGGAGACCACTGAAGCTTTCTTT.

The chain recombines TRBV12-3 or TRBV12-4 with TRBJ2-5, with D uncertain. This CDR3 spans 13 amino acids. V was clipped by 5 bases and J by 5 bases, with 12 bases between them. The CDR3 loop reads CASSQNTQETQYF. The CDR3 DNA sequence: TGTGCCAGCAGTCAGAACACCCAGGAGACCCAGTACTTC.

The chain couples TRBV7-2 to TRBJ1-1; D remains ambiguous. Trimming removed 6 bases from V and 0 bases from J, with 11 bases in between. This CDR3 is 14 amino acids long. Germline CDR1 SGHTA, CDR2 FQGNSA. CDR3 DNA sequence: TGTGCCAGCAGACCAGATACCGTGAACACTGAAGCTTTCTTT. It is translated as CASRPDTVNTEAFF.

The genes are TRBV19 and TRBJ1-1, with a weak D call TRBD1 (6 bases). The CDR3 covers 13 residues. CDR1 and CDR2 from the germline V gene are LNHDA and SQIVND (reference sequence). Trimming stripped 7 bases from V and 5 bases from J, with 14 bases between. The CDR3 reads CASIGQGRTEAFF. The CDR3 DNA reads as TGTGCCAGTATAGGGCAGGGGAGGACTGAAGCTTTCTTT. The complete variable domain, with remaining parts taken from reference TRBV19 and TRBJ1-1, reads DGGITQSPKYLFRKEGQNVTLSCEQNLNHDAMYWYRQDPGQGLRLIYYSQIVNDFQKGDIAEGYSVSREKKESFPLTVTSAQKNPTAFYLCASIGQGRTEAFFGQGTRLTVV.

The V call is TRBV21-1, the J call TRBJ1-2; the table calls TRBD1, which could not be checked here. TRBV21-1 is labeled a pseudogene. There are 14 residues in the CDR3. The DNA of the CDR3 is TGTGCCAGCACCTCACAGGGTTCTAACTATGGCTACACCTTC. Encoded protein: CASTSQGSNYGYTF.

The CDR3 protein is CASSVSGTGMETQYF. The DNA of the CDR3 is TGTGCCAGCAGCGTATCTGGGACAGGGATGGAGACCCAGTACTTC. The chain recombines TRBV9 with TRBJ2-5; 9 bases match TRBD1. V was clipped by 1 base and J by 5 bases; unmatched bases: 6. This CDR3 spans 15 amino acids. Germline V gene lookup returns CDR1 SGDLS and CDR2 YYNGEE.

This chain uses TRBV7-9 with TRBJ1-2, with a tentative D call TRBD1 (5 bases). Germline values: CDR1 SEHNR, CDR2 FQNEAQ (reference sequence). V lost 5 bases and J lost 4, with 14 bases in between. The CDR3 spans 14 residues. CDR3 sequence reads: CASSPLGTGYGYTF. The CDR3 nucleotides read TGTGCCAGCAGCCCGCTCGGGACCGGCTATGGCTACACCTTC.

J is TRBJ2-7 and V is TRBV9; 8 bases agree with TRBD1. With V trimmed by 4 bases and J by 0 bases, 6 bases remained unmatched. The CDR3 is made up of 15 amino acids. Germline V gene sequence: CDR1 SGDLS, CDR2 YYNGEE. CDR3 DNA sequence: TGTGCCAGCAGCACCGGGACAGGACCCTCCTACGAGCAGTACTTC. Translated: CASSTGTGPSYEQYF.

The gene calls are TRBV7-2 and TRBJ2-3, with D perhaps TRBD1 (5 bases). The CDR3 length is 15 residues. The germline V gene has CDR1 SGHTA and CDR2 FQGNSA. The ends were cut back, 1 base at V and 2 bases at J, with 10 bases in the middle. The CDR3 bases are TGTGCCAGCAGCTTAGTGCAGGGCCCCACAGATACGCAGTATTTT. Amino acid sequence: CASSLVQGPTDTQYF. Looking up the rest from reference TRBV7-2 and TRBJ2-3 gives the full variable domain: GAGVSQSPSNKVTEKGKDVELRCDPISGHTALYWYRQSLGQGLEFLIYFQGNSAPDKSGLPSDRFSAERTGGSVSTLTIQRTQQEDSAVYLCASSLVQGPTDTQYFGPGTRLTVL.

The chain combines TRBV5-4 with TRBJ2-5, with 14 bases aligning to TRBD2. This CDR3 spans 17 amino acids. With 3 bases clipped from V and 5 bases from J, the junction kept 9 bases outside the gene matches. Germline CDR1 and CDR2: SGHNT and YYREEE (reference sequence). The CDR3 DNA reads as TGTGCCAGCAGCTCGACCCGACTAGCGGGGGGGCGTGAGACCCAGTACTTC. Residues: CASSSTRLAGGRETQYF.

CDR3 coding DNA: TGTGCCAGCCGAAGCGGGACAGAGACCCAGTACTTC. Translated, it gives CASRSGTETQYF. The chain uses TRBV11-1 and TRBJ2-5, with TRBD2 matching 7 bases. The CDR3 loop spans 12 amino acids. V was pared by 8 bases and J by 4 bases, with 4 bases of the junction left unmatched. Germline assignment: CDR1 SGHAT and CDR2 FQDESV (reference sequence).

The CDR3 nucleotides read TGCAGCGTGACCGGGACAGCCTACGAGCAGTACTTC. This sequence encodes CSVTGTAYEQYF. V gene TRBV29-1 combines with J gene TRBJ2-7, with 7 bases that match TRBD1. CDR3 length: 12 residues. J gave up 2 bases and V 6 bases, and 4 bases lay outside the gene matches. Germline V gene lookup returns CDR1 SQVTM and CDR2 ANQGSEA.

The gene calls are TRBV5-6 and TRBJ1-1, with TRBD1 matching 10 bases. J gave up 7 bases and V 4 bases, and 13 bases lay outside the gene matches. Germline V CDR1 and CDR2: SGHDT, YYEEEE. The CDR3 consists of 16 residues. CDR3 bases: TGTGCCAGCAGCCCTGGGACAGGGGCTTTTACCATTGAAGCTTTCTTT. Translation gives CASSPGTGAFTIEAFF.